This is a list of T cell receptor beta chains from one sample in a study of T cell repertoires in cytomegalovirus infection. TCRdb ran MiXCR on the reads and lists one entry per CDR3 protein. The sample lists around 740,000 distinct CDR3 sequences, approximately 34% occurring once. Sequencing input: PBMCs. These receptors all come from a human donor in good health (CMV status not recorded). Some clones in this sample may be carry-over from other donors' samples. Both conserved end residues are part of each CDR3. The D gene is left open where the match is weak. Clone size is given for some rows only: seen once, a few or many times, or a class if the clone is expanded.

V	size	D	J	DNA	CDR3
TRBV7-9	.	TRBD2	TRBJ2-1	TGTGCCAGCCAAGATCCTAGCGGGAGGCAGAATGAGCAGTTCTTC	CASQDPSGRQNEQFF
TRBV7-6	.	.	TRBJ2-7	TGTGCCAGCAGCTTAGACGGGGGTTCCGGCTACGAGCAGTACTTC	CASSLDGGSGYEQYF
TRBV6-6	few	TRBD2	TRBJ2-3	TGTGCCAGCAGTTACCCCGCGGGAGGACCCCATACGCAGTATTTT	CASSYPAGGPHTQYF
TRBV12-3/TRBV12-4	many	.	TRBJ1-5	TGTGCCAGCAGACTCAGCCATAGCAATCAGCCCCAGCATTTT	CASRLSHSNQPQHF
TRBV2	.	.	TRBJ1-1	TGTGCCAGCAGATCAGGGTTGACTGAAGCTTTCTTT	CASRSGLTEAFF
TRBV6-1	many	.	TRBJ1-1	TGTGCCAGTAGTGAGGCTGGATTGAACACTGAAGCTTTCTTT	CASSEAGLNTEAFF
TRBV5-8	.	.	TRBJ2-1	TGTGCCAGCAGCTTGGGGGGAGGTCGTACAAATGAGCAGTTCTTC	CASSLGGGRTNEQFF
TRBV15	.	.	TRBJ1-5	TGTGCCACCAGCAGCCCCGGGACCTCCTTGAGGGTCCAGCATTTT	CATSSPGTSLRVQHF
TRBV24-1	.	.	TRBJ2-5	TGTGCCACCAGTGAAGCGACATTCCAAGAGACCCAGTACTTC	CATSEATFQETQYF
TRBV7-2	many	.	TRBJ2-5	TGTGCCAGCTCTCAGCAGGGGGGTGGGGAGACCCAGTACTTC	CASSQQGGGETQYF